Shown below are 20 T cell receptor beta chains from a single sample sequenced in a study of blood T cell repertoires in COVID-19. Profiling relied on immunoSEQ multiplex PCR, and the TCRdb table lists in-frame clones only, not all of them. The sample carries approximately 300,000 clones, 89% recorded once. The sequenced material came from peripheral blood. Receptor source: a young man who had recovered from COVID-19.

The chain has TRBV7-2 and TRBJ1-1; 7 nucleotides agree with TRBD1. Germline V CDR1 and CDR2: SGHTA, FQGNSA. After removal of 4 bases from V and 7 bases from J, the junction contained 9 bases not matched to a gene. The CDR3 consists of 14 residues. Written as DNA, the CDR3 is TGTGCCAGCAGCTGGGCGACAGGGTCGGATGAAGCTTTCTTT. It is translated as CASSWATGSDEAFF. The full variable domain, completed using reference TRBV7-2 and TRBJ1-1, is GAGVSQSPSNKVTEKGKDVELRCDPISGHTALYWYRQSLGQGLEFLIYFQGNSAPDKSGLPSDRFSAERTGGSVSTLTIQRTQQEDSAVYLCASSWATGSDEAFFGQGTRLTVV.

This sequence joins TRBV25-1 and TRBJ2-2; TRBD1 matches at 7 bases. The V gene end was trimmed by 7 bases and the J gene end by 3 bases; junction bases not matched to a gene: 5. Looked up from germline, CDR1 is MGHDK and CDR2 is SYGVNS. The CDR3 contains 14 residues. The CDR3 is CASKGDRDTGELFF. The CDR3 coding sequence is TGTGCCAGCAAGGGAGACAGGGACACCGGGGAGCTGTTTTTT. Full variable domain (outside the CDR3, taken from reference TRBV25-1 and TRBJ2-2): EADIYQTPRYLVIGTGKKITLECSQTMGHDKMYWYQQDPGMELHLIHYSYGVNSTEKGDLSSESTVSRIRTEHFPLTLESARPSHTSQYLCASKGDRDTGELFFGEGSRLTVL.

In this sample, this clone turned up a few times. The genes are TRBV6-5 and TRBJ2-7; the D gene is possibly TRBD2 (6 bases). Germline values: CDR1 MNHEY, CDR2 SVGAGI. The CDR3 extends over 13 amino acids. Between the trimmed V and J ends, which lost 6 bases and 6 bases, there was a span of 15 bases. The CDR3, as DNA: TGTGCCAGCAGCGGGAGCCGCATCGGCGAGCAGTACTTC. Residues: CASSGSRIGEQYF.

The V call is TRBV20-1, the J call TRBJ1-1; D might be TRBD1 (5 bases). The V gene lost 3 bases and the J gene lost 4 bases, with 15 bases spanning the gap. This CDR3 spans 14 amino acids. Per the germline V gene, CDR1 is DFQATT and CDR2 is SNEGSKA (reference sequence). In DNA, the CDR3 is TGCAGTGCTAGTCAAGGGGTTGGTACCACTGAAGCTTTCTTT. It translates to CSASQGVGTTEAFF.

The chain employs TRBV10-3 and TRBJ1-2, with 7 bases aligning to TRBD1. The V gene's germline CDR1 is ENHRY and CDR2 SYGVKD. V shed 2 bases, J shed 8 bases, and the junction held 11 bases outside the gene matches. The CDR3 length is 15 residues. The CDR3: CAISELEGAQEGYTF. In nucleotides, the CDR3 is TGTGCCATCAGTGAGCTTGAGGGGGCGCAGGAGGGCTACACCTTC.

The chain has TRBV9 and TRBJ2-3, with a tentative D call TRBD1 (6 bases). Trimming removed 4 bases from V and 2 bases from J, with 14 bases in between. The CDR3 sequence is 15 residues long. The germline CDR1 and CDR2 sequences are SGDLS and YYNGEE. The CDR3 DNA follows: TGTGCCAGCAGCCTTCAGGGGCAGAACACAGATACGCAGTATTTT. Protein: CASSLQGQNTDTQYF.

The chain recombines TRBV7-9 with TRBJ2-1, with 10 bases lining up with TRBD2. Per germline, CDR1 SEHNR and CDR2 FQNEAQ (reference sequence). V lost 5 bases and J lost 3; bases outside the gene matches: 7. CDR3 length equals 16 residues. The CDR3 DNA follows: TGTGCCAGCAGCGGCAGACTAGCGGGTCTCTACAATGAGCAGTTCTTC. It specifies CASSGRLAGLYNEQFF.

The chain links TRBV13 to TRBJ1-1, with D uncertain. CDR3 size: 15 residues. Germline lookup yields CDR1 PRHDT and CDR2 FYEKMQ (reference sequence). V was cut by 2 bases and J by 1 base, with 11 bases left in between. This CDR3 is CASSLPLQRNTEAFF. The CDR3 DNA reads TGTGCCAGCAGCTTACCATTACAGAGGAACACTGAAGCTTTCTTT.

V gene TRBV6-5 combines with J gene TRBJ2-7; 7 bases fit TRBD2. Germline-derived CDR1 and CDR2 are MNHEY and SVGAGI. The CDR3 is 15 amino acids. V shed 0 bases and J 2 bases; nucleotides not matched to a gene: 4. CDR3 amino acids: CASSYSTGGTYEQYF. The CDR3 DNA is TGTGCCAGCAGTTACTCGACGGGGGGTACCTACGAGCAGTACTTC.

The chain carries TRBV4-3 and TRBJ2-5; 8 nucleotides align to TRBD1. V dropped 4 bases and J dropped 2; count of bases not matched to a gene: 9. The germline CDR1 and CDR2 sequences are LGHNA and YSLEER. The CDR3 totals 16 residues. As DNA, the CDR3 is TGCGCCAGCAGCCCTTTAGGACAGGGCCGACAAGAGACCCAGTACTTC. Amino acid sequence: CASSPLGQGRQETQYF.

The J gene is TRBJ1-1, the V gene TRBV9; tentative D call: TRBD1 (5 bases). The CDR3 runs 16 residues. Germline-derived CDR1 and CDR2 are SGDLS and YYNGEE. Trimming took 0 bases from V and 1 from J, leaving 13 bases between them. In nucleotides, the CDR3 is TGTGCCAGCAGCGTAGGCCCCGGGGGAGGGAACACTGAAGCTTTCTTT. Its translation: CASSVGPGGGNTEAFF.

This chain connects TRBV3-1 (or the pseudogene TRBV3-2) to TRBJ1-5; 7 bases are shared with TRBD1. The CDR3 has 15 amino acids. V lost 4 bases to trimming and J lost 4 bases; unmatched junction nucleotides: 7. Germline CDR1 reads LGHDT; CDR2 reads YNNKEL (reference sequence). The CDR3 bases are TGTGCCAGCAGCCGAAGGGACAGCTTAAATCAGCCCCAGCATTTT. Its translation: CASSRRDSLNQPQHF.

The rearrangement links TRBV18 to TRBJ2-5; tentatively, D is TRBD1 (6 bases). V lost 6 bases to trimming and J lost 3 bases, with 11 bases between them. The germline V gene has CDR1 KGHSH and CDR2 LQKENI. The CDR3 runs to 13 residues. The CDR3 is CASSWTEEETQYF. CDR3 sequence (DNA): TGTGCCAGCTCCTGGACAGAGGAAGAGACCCAGTACTTC.

Comments on this clone: A junction boundary mismatches the germline segment, possibly from a read error. The chain links TRBV7-2 to TRBJ1-3; D unresolved. Germline V gives CDR1 SGHTA, CDR2 FQGNSA. This CDR3 spans 15 amino acids. The CDR3 bases are TGTGCCAGCAGCTTAGATGTAGCCCCGTCTCTTATGGCCCGATTT. Translated, it gives CASSLDVAPSLMARF.

The chain recombines TRBV30 with TRBJ2-7, with 10 bases identical to TRBD1. There are 15 residues in the CDR3. The germline V gene has CDR1 GTSNPN and CDR2 SVGIG (reference sequence). Trimming cost V 1 base and J 5 bases; bases outside gene matches: 8. The CDR3 nucleotides are TGTGCCTGGAGTGGCCCGGGACAGGGGTTCCACGAGCAGTACTTC. Encoded protein: CAWSGPGQGFHEQYF.

This sequence joins TRBV7-3 and TRBJ2-3; 8 bases are shared with TRBD2. The germline gives CDR1 SGHTA, CDR2 FQGTGA. This CDR3 region has 15 residues. Losses at the gene ends were 5 bases for V and 2 bases for J; bases not matched to a gene: 6. The CDR3 is CASSPSGGATDTQYF. DNA of the CDR3: TGTGCCAGCAGCCCGAGCGGGGGCGCCACAGATACGCAGTATTTT. The complete variable domain, with remaining parts taken from reference TRBV7-3 and TRBJ2-3, reads GAGVSQTPSNKVTEKGKYVELRCDPISGHTALYWYRQSLGQGPEFLIYFQGTGAADDSGLPNDRFFAVRPEGSVSTLKIQRTERGDSAVYLCASSPSGGATDTQYFGPGTRLTVL.

This rearrangement joins TRBV6-5 to TRBJ2-7; D is perhaps TRBD1 (6 bases). Germline V gene sequence: CDR1 MNHEY, CDR2 SVGAGI. The CDR3 length is 15 residues. V was shortened by 2 bases and J by 1 base, with 12 bases between the two germline ends. The CDR3 protein is CASSYSGQPSYEQYF. CDR3 DNA sequence: TGTGCCAGCAGTTACAGTGGACAGCCTTCCTACGAGCAGTACTTC.

Only one count was recorded for this clone. The chain links TRBV10-3 to TRBJ2-7; D uncertain. Trimming pared 8 bases from V and 0 bases from J, leaving 14 bases between. The CDR3 contains 14 residues. CDR1 ENHRY and CDR2 SYGVKD come from the germline V gene. The CDR3 coding sequence is TGTGCCATCGGAGCGCTTCCAAGCTCCTACGAGCAGTACTTC. Residues: CAIGALPSSYEQYF.

The rearrangement uses TRBV11-2 and TRBJ2-7, with D unresolved. Trimming removed 5 bases at V and 1 base at J, with 9 bases between. Germline V gene data show CDR1 as SGHAT and CDR2 as FQNNGV. This CDR3 region has 13 residues. Here the CDR3 reads CASSRGLSYEQYF. For the CDR3, the DNA is TGTGCCAGCAGCCGAGGATTATCCTACGAGCAGTACTTC.

The V gene is TRBV6-5, the J gene TRBJ2-7, with 11 positions matching TRBD2. The CDR3 extends over 16 amino acids. Germline loops: CDR1 MNHEY, CDR2 SVGAGI. V was pared by 0 bases and J by 0 bases, with 1 base of the junction left unmatched. The CDR3 region has the DNA TGTGCCAGCAGTTACTCAACTAGCGGGAGCTCCTACGAGCAGTACTTC. Translation: CASSYSTSGSSYEQYF.